This T cell receptor beta chain came from a study of blood T cell repertoires in COVID-19. Study-level background: Samples of COVID-19 (acute and convalescent) were obtained from the United States, Italy and Spain. In each case, the material was cDNA or gDNA derived from T cells, B-cell-depleted T cells, or PBMCs.

Original processing methods: From reference gene primer amplification, estimates of nucleated cell counts were derived. Clones were read by immunoSEQ multiplex PCR, and TCRdb kept only the in-frame ones, dropping some. The D gene and trimming were derived from the DNA, and the V and J assignments and clone size from that table. This table has fewer than 45,000 clones, approximately 87% appearing once. CDR1 and CDR2 (germline): SGHDT, YYEEEE. This CDR3 has 15 residues. The V gene end was trimmed by 4 bases and the J gene end by 4 bases; junction bases not matched to a gene: 6. The sample was peripheral blood. The gene calls are TRBV5-6 and TRBJ2-3; 10 bases agree with TRBD2. The receptor was isolated from a man older than 75 with active COVID-19. This CDR3 is CASSGGLAGADTQYF. For the CDR3, the DNA is TGTGCCAGCAGCGGGGGGCTAGCGGGAGCAGATACGCAGTATTTT.